This passage covers 19 T cell receptor beta chains from one sample sequenced in a study of OX40 agonist ivuxolimab in advanced cancers. TCRdb's table, derived via immunoSEQ multiplex PCR, lists solely in-frame clones and lacks some. Of some 100,000 clones in the sample, around 94% were seen once. Sequences were derived from CD4+ or CD8+ T cells sorted from blood, sampled in a trial of the OX40 agonist ivuxolimab. All receptors come from an adult with an advanced solid tumor such as melanoma, head and neck, liver or kidney cancer.

V is TRBV30 and J is TRBJ2-7; 7 bases are a match to TRBD1. V was pared by 3 bases and J by 3 bases, with 5 bases of the junction left unmatched. CDR3 length: 13 residues. Looked up from germline, CDR1 is GTSNPN and CDR2 is SVGIG (reference sequence). The CDR3 here is CAWSQNRGYEQYF. The CDR3 nucleotides read TGTGCCTGGAGCCAAAACAGGGGCTACGAGCAGTACTTC.

As regards this clone: The same CDR3 arises from other DNA sequences in this sample as well. The chain combines TRBV27 with TRBJ2-1, with 9 bases that match TRBD2. The CDR3 runs 15 residues. Germline CDR1 reads MNHEY; CDR2 reads SMNVEV (reference sequence). Trimming removed 5 bases from V and 4 bases from J; junction bases left unmatched: 6. The CDR3 sequence is CASSPGTSGYNEQFF. The CDR3 bases are TGTGCCAGCAGTCCTGGCACTAGCGGGTACAATGAGCAGTTCTTC.

The chain couples TRBV27 to TRBJ1-5; no reliable D call. V dropped 6 bases and J dropped 2 bases, with 11 bases sitting between them. The CDR3 runs 14 residues. CDR1 and CDR2 (germline): MNHEY, SMNVEV (reference sequence). CDR3 protein: CASSSLRGNQPQHF. Here the CDR3 DNA reads TGTGCCAGCAGCTCCCTACGGGGCAATCAGCCCCAGCATTTT.

This clone was counted a single time. CDR3 loop: CASSLGGGDNEQFF. CDR3 in DNA: TGTGCCAGCAGCTTAGGAGGGGGGGACAATGAGCAGTTCTTC. This chain connects TRBV11-3 to TRBJ2-1, with a possible D match to TRBD2 (7 bases). CDR3 size: 14 residues. The germline gives CDR1 SGHNT, CDR2 YENEEA. Trimming removed 1 base from V and 5 bases from J, with 9 bases in between.

The CDR3 sequence is CASSDGTGGGVYEQYF. The CDR3 DNA reads as TGTGCCAGCAGCGACGGGACAGGGGGTGGGGTCTACGAGCAGTACTTC. J is TRBJ2-7 and V is TRBV9; 11 bases map to TRBD1. V lost 3 bases and J lost 3; bases outside the gene matches: 8. The CDR3 totals 16 residues. CDR1 is SGDLS and CDR2 is YYNGEE in the germline V gene.

This chain joins TRBV4-2 and TRBJ1-1, with 8 bases aligning to TRBD1. The germline V gene has CDR1 LGHNA and CDR2 YNFKEQ. This CDR3 contains 16 residues. V lost 4 bases to trimming and J lost 1 base; unmatched junction nucleotides: 8. Written as DNA, the CDR3 is TGTGCCAGCAGCCCCGTCATCAGGGGGCAGAACACTGAAGCTTTCTTT. It translates to CASSPVIRGQNTEAFF.

This rearrangement joins TRBV29-1 to TRBJ2-1, with 7 positions matching TRBD2. The V and J ends lost 3 bases and 4 bases, in that order; junction bases with no gene match: 9. The germline V gene encodes CDR1 SQVTM and CDR2 ANQGSEA. The CDR3 runs 15 residues. CDR3 residues: CSVDYPSGTYNEQFF. CDR3 nucleotide sequence: TGCAGCGTTGATTACCCTAGCGGAACATACAATGAGCAGTTCTTC.

In its sample, this clone was seen a few times. The chain recombines TRBV14 with TRBJ2-2; possible D gene TRBD1, 6 bases. Germline CDR1 and CDR2: SGHDN and FVKESK. The CDR3 has 11 residues. With 4 bases removed from V and 11 bases from J, the gap between germline ends came to 8 bases. The DNA for the CDR3 is TGTGCCAGCAGCCGGGGGCCCGAGCTGTTTTTT. Translation: CASSRGPELFF.

This clone was observed a single time. CDR3: CASSIGASYEQYF. The CDR3 nucleotides are TGTGCCAGTAGTATCGGAGCCTCCTACGAGCAGTACTTC. V usage is TRBV19 and J usage is TRBJ2-7; D gene uncertain. The CDR3 sequence is 13 residues long. Germline loops: CDR1 LNHDA, CDR2 SQIVND (reference sequence). Trimming removed 3 bases from V and 0 bases from J, with 6 bases in between. Based on the CDR3 plus reference TRBV19 and TRBJ2-7, the full variable domain is DGGITQSPKYLFRKEGQNVTLSCEQNLNHDAMYWYRQDPGQGLRLIYYSQIVNDFQKGDIAEGYSVSREKKESFPLTVTSAQKNPTAFYLCASSIGASYEQYFGPGTRLTVT.

This chain joins TRBV12-5 and TRBJ2-3; D not certain. The CDR3 runs to 12 residues. Trimming took off 6 bases at V and 3 bases at J, with 7 bases between the two ends. Per germline, CDR1 LGHNT and CDR2 FRNRAP. CDR3 sequence reads: CASGYPTDTQYF. The CDR3 nucleotides are TGTGCTAGTGGCTATCCTACAGATACGCAGTATTTT.

CDR3 protein: CASSWRGSSGNTIYF. The CDR3 bases are TGTGCCAGCAGTTGGAGGGGAAGCTCTGGAAACACCATATATTTT. V and J are TRBV27 and TRBJ1-3, with TRBD1 as a possible D gene (5 bases). CDR1 is MNHEY and CDR2 is SMNVEV in the germline V gene (reference sequence). The CDR3 sequence is 15 residues long. V shed 4 bases and J shed 0 bases, with 10 bases lying between them.

The rearrangement joins TRBV29-1 to TRBJ2-1; D possibly corresponds to TRBD2 (7 bases). CDR1 is SQVTM and CDR2 is ANQGSEA in the germline V gene. The CDR3 consists of 14 residues. Trimming pared 6 bases from V and 7 bases from J, leaving 19 bases between. CDR3 in DNA: TGCAGCGTCCCGACAGGCGGGGGACATAATGAGCAGTTCTTC. Translated, it gives CSVPTGGGHNEQFF.

This chain connects TRBV9 to TRBJ1-1, with a tentative D call TRBD1 (5 bases). The CDR3 consists of 12 residues. Germline V gene lookup returns CDR1 SGDLS and CDR2 YYNGEE. V was pared by 3 bases and J by 8 bases, with 11 bases between. DNA of the CDR3: TGTGCCAGCAGCGCTGCCGGGACGGAAGCTTTCTTT. Translating gives CASSAAGTEAFF.

The chain has TRBV10-2 and TRBJ1-2, with D perhaps TRBD1 (5 bases). Per germline, CDR1 WSHSY and CDR2 SAAADI. This CDR3 region has 17 residues. V gave up 2 bases and J gave up 4 bases, with 20 bases separating them. CDR3 amino acids: CASSEVGPRFILYGYTF. CDR3 DNA: TGCGCCAGCAGTGAGGTGGGGCCCAGGTTTATCCTCTATGGCTACACCTTC.

V is TRBV7-8 and J is TRBJ1-4, with TRBD1 matching 7 bases. The CDR3 has 12 amino acids. V trimming: 4 bases; J trimming: 8 bases; junction bases outside the gene matches: 1. Germline V CDR1 and CDR2: SGHVS, FQNEAQ. In nucleotides, the CDR3 is TGTGCCAGCAGCTCAGGGGGAGAAAAACTGTTTTTT. Encoded protein: CASSSGGEKLFF.

The V call is TRBV19, the J call TRBJ2-1; perhaps D is TRBD1 or TRBD2 (5 bases each). Per the germline V gene, CDR1 is LNHDA and CDR2 is SQIVND (reference sequence). The CDR3 is 15 amino acids. Trimming stripped 7 bases from V and 8 bases from J, with 21 bases between. In nucleotides, the CDR3 is TGTGCCAGTACTCCATCCCTCGGGACGTCCTATGAGCAGTTCTTC. This encodes CASTPSLGTSYEQFF.

The rearrangement uses TRBV29-1 and TRBJ2-5; TRBD2 matches 11 bases. Per the germline V gene, CDR1 is SQVTM and CDR2 is ANQGSEA. The CDR3 totals 17 residues. After removal of 4 bases from V and 5 bases from J, the junction contained 15 bases not matched to a gene. As DNA, the CDR3 is TGCAGCGTTGGAGGGGGAACTAGCGGGGGCCCTTGGGAGACCCAGTACTTC. Amino acids: CSVGGGTSGGPWETQYF.

This rearrangement joins TRBV19 to TRBJ2-1; TRBD2 is a possible D gene (6 bases). The CDR3 spans 16 residues. V lost 2 bases to trimming and J lost 6 bases, with 17 bases between them. The germline gives CDR1 LNHDA, CDR2 SQIVND (reference sequence). This chain's CDR3 is CASSIWSGSEGNEQFF. Written as DNA, the CDR3 is TGTGCCAGTAGTATATGGAGCGGGTCAGAGGGCAATGAGCAGTTCTTC. Filled out from reference TRBV19 and TRBJ2-1, the complete variable domain reads DGGITQSPKYLFRKEGQNVTLSCEQNLNHDAMYWYRQDPGQGLRLIYYSQIVNDFQKGDIAEGYSVSREKKESFPLTVTSAQKNPTAFYLCASSIWSGSEGNEQFFGPGTRLTVL.

V is TRBV11-3 and J is TRBJ2-2; 11 bases are shared with TRBD1. The CDR3 totals 16 residues. Per germline, CDR1 SGHNT and CDR2 YENEEA. V lost 0 bases and J lost 6; bases outside the gene matches: 3. Written as DNA, the CDR3 is TGTGCCAGCAGCTTAGACCCGGGACAGGGGGCCGGGGAGCTGTTTTTT. Amino acids: CASSLDPGQGAGELFF.